This T cell receptor beta chain appears in the sequencing data of a study of T cells in Graves' hyperthyroidism and ophthalmopathy. Amplification yielded TCR beta CDR3 regions, with RNA transcripts as the source. The TCR CDR3 was amplified in a first-round RT-PCR using the HTBI primer set. TCRdb re-called the multiplex PCR reads through MiXCR, storing one row per CDR3 protein. The data contain hundreds of thousands of distinct CDR3 sequences, approximately 17% of them singletons. V gave up 5 bases and J gave up 4 bases, with 10 bases separating them. This CDR3 has 13 amino acids. Germline V CDR1 and CDR2: LNHDA, SQIVND (reference sequence). Overall study results and limits: In the blood, most expanded thyroid clonotypes above 0.001 appeared as well.

Clinical symptoms, serum thyroxine, TRAb, thyroid ultrasound and orbital computed tomography informed diagnoses. The authors obtained PBMCs from roughly 10 ml of fresh peripheral blood. Worth noting for this clonotype: The antigen remains unidentified.

The chain links TRBV19 to TRBJ2-3; possible D gene TRBD2, 6 bases. The receptor was derived from a young woman with Graves' ophthalmopathy. Sequencing was done on a sample of blood. DNA for the CDR3: TGTGCCAGTAGTCACGGCGGGGCAGATACGCAGTATTTT. Its protein is CASSHGGADTQYF.